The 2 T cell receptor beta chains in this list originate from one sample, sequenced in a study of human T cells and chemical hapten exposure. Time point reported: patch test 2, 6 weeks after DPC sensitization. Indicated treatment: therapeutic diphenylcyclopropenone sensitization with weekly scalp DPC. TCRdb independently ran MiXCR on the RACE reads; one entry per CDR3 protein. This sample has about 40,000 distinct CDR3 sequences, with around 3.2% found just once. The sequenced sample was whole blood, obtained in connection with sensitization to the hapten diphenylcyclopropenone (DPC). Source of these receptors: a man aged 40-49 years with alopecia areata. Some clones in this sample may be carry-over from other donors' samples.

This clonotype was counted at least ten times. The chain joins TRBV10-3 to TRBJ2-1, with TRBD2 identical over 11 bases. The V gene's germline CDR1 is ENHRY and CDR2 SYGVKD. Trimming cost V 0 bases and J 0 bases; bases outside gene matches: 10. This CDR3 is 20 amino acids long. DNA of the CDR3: TGTGCCATCAGTGAGTCGGCTCGGACTAGCGGGCCAAACTCCTACAATGAGCAGTTCTTC. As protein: CAISESARTSGPNSYNEQFF.

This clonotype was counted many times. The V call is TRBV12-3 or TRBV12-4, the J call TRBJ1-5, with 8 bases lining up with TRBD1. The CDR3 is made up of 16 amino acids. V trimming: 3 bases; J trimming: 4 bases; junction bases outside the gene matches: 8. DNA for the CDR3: TGTGCCAGCAGTTTTGGGACAGGTGTAAGAAATCAGCCCCAGCATTTT. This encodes CASSFGTGVRNQPQHF.